This TCR beta chain was recovered during a study of blood T cells in healthy people across ages (dated by TCRdb to 2015 to 2017). About the study as a whole: In model experiments, template switching captured roughly one uniquely barcoded TCR beta cDNA molecule for every two T cells. The study measured age-related changes in TCR beta repertoire diversity using deep sequencing normalized with unique cDNA molecular identifiers. Donors were grouped into four age groups: young (average approximately 16 years), middle-aged (39), aged (62) and long-lived (roughly 80). To avoid experimental bias, donors of different ages were distributed randomly across sequencing lanes. The study analyzed two additional independent replicas of 1 million unique cDNA reads from the same blood draw for two donors, one aged 18 to 30 and one aged 80 or older. What the study reported, not specific to this receptor: Donor CMV infection status was unknown, potentially confounding age-related changes in expanded clonotypes. The percentage of naive T cells measured by flow cytometry correlated strongly with observed TCR beta diversity. Compared with the aged group, more naive CD4+ T cells, fewer expanded clones and increased TCR diversity were shown by the long-lived group, suggesting age selection. As age increased, observed TCR beta diversity per million T cells dropped in a roughly linear way, and a significant reduction was already evident by age about 40. Estimates of total diversity based on one million sequenced T cells were considered lower bounds and underestimates. Conclusive comparison of naive and antigen-experienced compartments was prevented by the profiling of bulk unsorted PBMCs.

The library was prepared using 5' RACE. This sample was sequenced with an Illumina HiSeq 2500. A second roughly 7 to 11 cycle PCR used a sample-barcoded 5' primer and a J-beta primer mix. A unique molecular identifier was introduced onto each TCR beta cDNA molecule by a template-switch 5' adaptor carrying 12 random nucleotides. Each sample yielded at least 3 million CDR3-containing paired-end reads. First-strand cDNA was synthesized from all RNA with the Mint cDNA synthesis kit, primed by a TRBC-specific oligonucleotide. Following uracil-DNA glycosylase treatment, all cDNA underwent a first 18-cycle PCR with the universal primers M1SS and BC2_uni_R. The authors processed their data as follows. For normalization, 1 million high-quality reads were randomly selected from each sample, with every read carrying a distinct molecular identifier. Instead of being binned into consensus sequences, reads with shared molecular identifiers were discarded. MiTCR, set to a Q25 quality threshold and the strictest error-elimination algorithm, was used for CDR3 identification, clonotype clustering and error correction. A nonparametric unseen species model with Euler transformation was used to estimate lower-bound total TCR beta diversity. TCRdb cleaned the public reads at Q25 with fastp, built clones with MiXCR and kept in-frame beta chains. Rows matching on CDR3 protein sequence are summarized as one entry with the most common DNA and genes. The V and J calls, along with clone size, are taken from TCRdb and not from the paper's own processing. The sample includes 1.5 million to 2 million distinct CDR3 sequences, with approximately 30% observed a single time. The ten biggest clones cover roughly 8% of the sample.

Donors were a few dozen systemically healthy Caucasian individuals from Russia aged roughly 6 to 90 years. Each donor gave 9 to 10 milliliters of peripheral blood, collected into EDTA-treated Vacutainer tubes. PBMCs were isolated by Ficoll-Paque density-gradient centrifugation, with at least 7 million obtained per sample. Trizol reagent was used to extract total RNA from the PBMCs, yielding at least 6 micrograms per sample. Naive CD45RAhigh/CD27high T cell percentages were measured by flow cytometry on a PBMC aliquot from every donor. The table lists this clonotype with many counts. It has no known antigen specificity. Base qualities are not recorded, but no much larger clone differs from it by a single base. This TCR came from a woman in her twenties or thirties in good health. The sample was blood.

The CDR3 here reads CASSFRGQGEQFF. The DNA is as follows: TGTGCCAGCAGTTTTCGAGGTCAAGGTGAGCAGTTCTTC. The chain was built from TRBV12-3 or TRBV12-4 and TRBJ2-1, with the D gene not clear enough to name. V loses 3 bases of germline sequence and J loses 9 bases, and the interval between the two ends is 12 bases. The CDR3 starts with the cysteine, ends with the phenylalanine, and has 13 residues. Here the CDR3 DNA is all that survives: 39 bases in frame from base 1.